The 29 T cell receptor beta chains reported below all come from one sample, sequenced in a study of blood T cell repertoires in COVID-19. Profiled with immunoSEQ multiplex PCR; TCRdb holds only in-frame clones, not every one. The sample contains 200,000 to 300,000 clones, 86% of which appear only once. Sequencing was performed on peripheral blood. The receptor source for this set is a man aged 40-50 years who had recovered from COVID-19.

This clone was seen a few times. The CDR3 region has the DNA TGCGCCAGCAGTTACCGCGGGCGAAACAATGAGCAGTTCTTC. It codes for CASSYRGRNNEQFF. The chain is built from TRBV4-3 and TRBJ2-1; TRBD2 might be the D (5 bases). V lost 6 bases to trimming and J lost 5 bases, with 14 bases between them. CDR3 size: 14 residues. Germline V gene sequence: CDR1 LGHNA, CDR2 YSLEER.

This clone was detected only once. The V gene is TRBV24-1, the J gene TRBJ1-2; TRBD1 matches at 8 bases. Germline V CDR1 and CDR2: KGHDR, SFDVKD. The V segment lost 1 base and the J segment 4 bases; nucleotides outside the gene matches: 13. The CDR3 covers 18 residues. CDR3: CATSDFGTGSPPGYGYTF. In nucleotides, the CDR3 is TGTGCCACCAGTGATTTTGGGACAGGCTCACCTCCGGGCTATGGCTACACCTTC.

This clone was detected a few times. The rearrangement uses TRBV3-1 (or the pseudogene TRBV3-2) and TRBJ1-5; D unresolved. Germline values: CDR1 LGHDT, CDR2 YNNKEL (reference sequence). V lost 2 bases and J lost 6, with 8 bases in between. The CDR3 consists of 13 residues. DNA of the CDR3: TGTGCCAGCAGCCAAAACACGGGTCAGCCCCAGCATTTT. Residues: CASSQNTGQPQHF.

V usage is TRBV18 and J usage is TRBJ1-1, with D perhaps TRBD1 (5 bases). Trimming shortened V by 2 bases and J by 0 bases, and 10 bases separated the two germline ends. Germline values: CDR1 KGHSH, CDR2 LQKENI. This CDR3 comprises 15 residues. The CDR3 nucleotides read TGTGCCAGCTCACCAACGACGGACATGAACACTGAAGCTTTCTTT. Translated: CASSPTTDMNTEAFF.

This clone was observed once. The rearrangement joins TRBV11-2 to TRBJ2-4, with 8 bases matching TRBD2. Trimming took 7 bases from V and 0 from J; bases not matched to a gene: 5. The CDR3 sequence is 15 residues long. Germline V gives CDR1 SGHAT, CDR2 FQNNGV. CDR3 protein: CASNPLAEAKNIQYF. Here the CDR3 DNA reads TGTGCCAGCAACCCACTAGCGGAAGCCAAAAACATTCAGTACTTC.

The V and J genes are TRBV10-2 and TRBJ2-7; tentatively, D is TRBD2 (5 bases). Germline CDR1 WSHSY, CDR2 SAAADI. This CDR3 is 16 amino acids long. V was clipped by 6 bases and J by 2 bases, with 20 bases between them. The CDR3: CASSNQVRATTYEQYF. Here the CDR3 DNA reads TGCGCCAGCAGCAATCAGGTGAGGGCAACCACCTACGAGCAGTACTTC.

The rearrangement joins TRBV19 to TRBJ2-1; 10 bases map to TRBD2. This CDR3 is built from 20 residues. Germline V CDR1 and CDR2: LNHDA, SQIVND (reference sequence). V gave up 3 bases and J gave up 0 bases; unmatched junction bases: 14. The CDR3: CASSIKGIAGGRSSYNEQFF. For the CDR3, the DNA is TGTGCCAGTAGTATTAAAGGAATAGCGGGAGGACGAAGCTCCTACAATGAGCAGTTCTTC.

The J gene is TRBJ1-2, the V gene TRBV11-1, with 8 bases lining up with TRBD1. The germline CDR1 and CDR2 sequences are SGHAT and FQDESV (reference sequence). V lost 5 bases, J lost 4 bases, and 9 bases stayed unmatched. This CDR3 spans 15 amino acids. The CDR3 coding sequence is TGTGCCAGCAGCCGAACGTCGGGACAGGTCTATGGCTACACCTTC. It specifies CASSRTSGQVYGYTF.

This chain joins TRBV7-9 and TRBJ1-1; D call uncertain. Germline V gene sequence: CDR1 SEHNR, CDR2 FQNEAQ (reference sequence). The V end lost 5 bases, the J end lost 0 bases, and 13 bases lay between the germline ends. The CDR3 covers 15 residues. This chain's CDR3 is CASSPESPLNTEAFF. CDR3 sequence (DNA): TGTGCCAGCAGCCCTGAGAGTCCACTGAACACTGAAGCTTTCTTT.

The chain couples TRBV27 to TRBJ2-1, with TRBD1 matching 12 bases. Germline V gives CDR1 MNHEY, CDR2 SMNVEV (reference sequence). This CDR3 spans 16 amino acids. V lost 5 bases to trimming and J lost 8 bases; unmatched junction nucleotides: 10. Written as DNA, the CDR3 is TGTGCCAGCAGTGGACTGGGGACAGGGGGCGCGGATGAGCAGTTCTTC. Translation gives CASSGLGTGGADEQFF.

The gene calls are TRBV29-1 and TRBJ1-5, with D possibly matching TRBD1 (5 bases). The ends were cut back, 5 bases at V and 2 bases at J, with 16 bases in the middle. This CDR3 region has 15 residues. Germline CDR1 reads SQVTM; CDR2 reads ANQGSEA. CDR3 in amino acids: CSVRISDSGNQPQHF. Here the CDR3 DNA reads TGCAGCGTTAGGATCTCCGACAGTGGCAATCAGCCCCAGCATTTT.

V and J are TRBV7-6 and TRBJ2-3; D is perhaps TRBD2 (6 bases). Trimming removed 1 base from V and 9 bases from J, with 11 bases in between. The CDR3 has 13 residues. The germline V gene has CDR1 SGHVS and CDR2 FNYEAQ. The CDR3 region has the DNA TGTGCCAGCAGCTTAGACGTGCGGGGCACGCAGTATTTT. Translating gives CASSLDVRGTQYF.

The gene calls are TRBV15 and TRBJ2-2, with 9 nucleotides matching TRBD1. The J segment lost 6 bases and the V segment lost 3 bases, leaving 8 bases of the junction unmatched. Germline V gene lookup returns CDR1 LNHNV and CDR2 YYDKDF (reference sequence). This CDR3 is built from 16 residues. The CDR3 nucleotides read TGTGCCACCAGCAGGGGGACAGGGACCCCTCCCGGGGAGCTGTTTTTT. Its translation: CATSRGTGTPPGELFF.

The chain is built from TRBV6-2 or TRBV6-3 and TRBJ2-7; 8 nucleotides align to TRBD1. The CDR3 has 16 residues. Trimming removed 0 bases from V and 3 bases from J; junction bases left unmatched: 7. Per the germline V gene, CDR1 is MNHEY and CDR2 is SVGEGT. CDR3 region: CASSYSDRAGNYEQYF. The CDR3 coding sequence is TGTGCCAGCAGTTACTCGGACAGGGCCGGTAACTACGAGCAGTACTTC.

A word on this clone: This specimen includes other DNA sequences encoding the same CDR3. The V gene is TRBV11-2, the J gene TRBJ1-2; 8 bases are a match to TRBD1. Per germline, CDR1 SGHAT and CDR2 FQNNGV. The CDR3 covers 15 residues. V was clipped by 4 bases and J by 2 bases; unmatched bases: 6. The CDR3 coding sequence is TGTGCCAGCAGCTCACTAACAGGGGGGAACTATGGCTACACCTTC. Residues: CASSSLTGGNYGYTF.

This clone was seen a handful of times. CDR3 DNA sequence: TGTGCCAGCATGGGGGGGACCCAGTACTTC. Protein: CASMGGTQYF. V usage is TRBV2 and J usage is TRBJ2-5; D may be TRBD2 (6 bases). The CDR3 extends over 10 amino acids. Germline assignment: CDR1 SNHLY and CDR2 FYNNEI. V was cut by 7 bases and J by 7 bases, with 7 bases left in between. The full variable domain, in which reference TRBV2 and TRBJ2-5 provide the parts outside the CDR3, is EPEVTQTPSHQVTQMGQEVILRCVPISNHLYFYWYRQILGQKVEFLVSFYNNEISEKSEIFDDQFSVERPDGSNFTLKIRSTKLEDSAMYFCASMGGTQYFGPGTRLLVL.

The CDR3 nucleotides read TGTGCCAGCTCTTTAGCGGGGGCCTACGAGCAGTACTTC. It encodes CASSLAGAYEQYF. The J gene is TRBJ2-7, the V gene TRBV27; 9 nucleotides match TRBD2. This CDR3 spans 13 amino acids. Germline loops: CDR1 MNHEY, CDR2 SMNVEV (reference sequence). V was clipped by 8 bases and J by 2 bases; unmatched bases: 4.

The chain has TRBV5-4 and TRBJ2-7; TRBD1 is a possible D gene (5 bases). In germline, CDR1 is SGHNT, CDR2 YYREEE (reference sequence). This CDR3 has 15 residues. V shed 0 bases and J shed 2 bases, with 12 bases lying between them. The CDR3, as DNA: TGTGCCAGCAGCTTGGCCCAAGACAGACCCTACGAGCAGTACTTC. Translated, it gives CASSLAQDRPYEQYF.

Regarding this clone: Other DNA sequences in the sample encode the same CDR3. The J gene is TRBJ2-3, the V gene TRBV18; 11 bases agree with TRBD2. This CDR3 is built from 16 residues. Unmatched junction bases numbered 7, after V lost 3 bases and J lost 5 bases. Germline V CDR1 and CDR2: KGHSH, LQKENI. For the CDR3, the DNA is TGTGCCAGCTCACCGGGTAGCGGGGGGGCTGGAGATACGCAGTATTTT. Translation: CASSPGSGGAGDTQYF.

The V call is TRBV30, the J call TRBJ2-1; perhaps TRBD2 as D (5 bases). Germline values: CDR1 GTSNPN, CDR2 SVGIG (reference sequence). Trimming stripped 3 bases from V and 0 bases from J, with 24 bases between. The CDR3 is 19 amino acids. CDR3 sequence (DNA): TGTGCCTGGAGCCCCCGACTCCCGATTAGCGTCAGCTCCTACAATGAGCAGTTCTTC. Translating gives CAWSPRLPISVSSYNEQFF.

V gene TRBV19 combines with J gene TRBJ2-1; no clear D gene. This CDR3 contains 14 residues. The germline gives CDR1 LNHDA, CDR2 SQIVND (reference sequence). Trimming cost V 1 base and J 7 bases, with 11 bases left between them. CDR3 in amino acids: CASSIVLVGNEQFF. The CDR3, as DNA: TGTGCCAGTAGTATAGTCCTAGTAGGTAATGAGCAGTTCTTC.

This chain's CDR3 is CATSDLNGGGEQFF. The DNA of the CDR3 is TGTGCCACCAGTGATCTTAACGGGGGGGGTGAGCAGTTCTTC. This sequence joins TRBV24-1 and TRBJ2-1, with 8 bases fitting TRBD2. Trimming at V came to 3 bases and at J to 9 bases, leaving 6 bases not matched to a gene. The germline gives CDR1 KGHDR, CDR2 SFDVKD. The CDR3 consists of 14 residues.

The rearrangement joins TRBV7-8 to TRBJ2-7, with D perhaps matching TRBD1 (8 bases). The V gene's germline CDR1 is SGHVS and CDR2 FQNEAQ. With 3 bases removed from V and 6 bases from J, the gap between germline ends came to 18 bases. The length of the CDR3 is 15 residues. The CDR3 is CASSFGGTGFGEQYF. CDR3 coding DNA: TGTGCCAGCAGCTTCGGGGGGACAGGTTTCGGCGAGCAGTACTTC.

The J gene is TRBJ1-3, the V gene TRBV6-5; perhaps TRBD1 as D (6 bases). CDR1 is MNHEY, CDR2 SVGAGI, per germline. The V end was cut by 1 base, the J end by 7 bases, with 14 bases between. The CDR3 extends over 15 amino acids. CDR3 residues: CASSYFAGVENTIYF. The CDR3 DNA sequence: TGTGCCAGCAGTTACTTCGCAGGGGTGGAGAACACCATATATTTT.

This chain uses TRBV27 with TRBJ1-6; 9 bases line up with TRBD1. The CDR3 has 18 residues. V lost 6 bases, J lost 0 bases, and 9 bases stayed unmatched. CDR1 is MNHEY and CDR2 is SMNVEV in the germline V gene (reference sequence). The CDR3 DNA reads as TGTGCCAGCAGCCCGGACAGGGGTTGGAGCTCCTATAATTCACCCCTCCACTTT. This translates into CASSPDRGWSSYNSPLHF.

This chain uses TRBV21-1 with TRBJ1-1; the listed D gene, TRBD1, was not tested against the DNA. TRBV21-1 is listed as a pseudogene. The CDR3 length is 12 residues. The CDR3 coding sequence is TGTGCCAGCAGTCAGGTCACCTTTGAAGCTTTCTTT. Translation gives CASSQVTFEAFF.

J is TRBJ1-1 and V is TRBV19; the D is unclear. Trimming cost V 3 bases and J 1 base, with 12 bases left between them. CDR1 LNHDA and CDR2 SQIVND come from the germline V gene (reference sequence). This CDR3 region has 15 residues. As DNA, the CDR3 is TGTGCCAGTAGTATCCCCACTAGTGGGAACACTGAAGCTTTCTTT. Encoded protein: CASSIPTSGNTEAFF.

The V and J genes are TRBV7-3 and TRBJ2-6; D not resolved. Germline CDR1 is SGHTA and CDR2 is FQGTGA. This CDR3 has 17 residues. Trimming removed 0 bases from V and 0 bases from J, with 9 bases in between. CDR3 coding DNA: TGTGCCAGCAGCTTAACGCAGGCTTTCTCTGGGGCCAACGTCCTGACTTTC. Protein sequence: CASSLTQAFSGANVLTF.

The V gene is TRBV12-5, the J gene TRBJ1-1, with D perhaps TRBD1 (6 bases). Germline lookup yields CDR1 LGHNT and CDR2 FRNRAP. The CDR3 extends over 17 amino acids. The V end was cut by 0 bases, the J end by 1 base, with 15 bases between. In DNA, the CDR3 is TGTGCTAGTGGTTTGGTACAGAGACAGGACTGGAACACTGAAGCTTTCTTT. This gives the protein CASGLVQRQDWNTEAFF.